This entry lists 26 T cell receptor beta chains sequenced from one sample in a study of CD8+CD57+ T cells in acquired aplastic anemia. Investigators profiled TCR beta VDJ and CDR3 from genomic DNA template. TCRdb used MiXCR to reprocess the reads, holding one entry per CDR3 protein. Counted here are 50,000 to 65,000 distinct CDR3 sequences, 45% to 70% occurring once; the ten biggest clones make up 2% to 3%. The sample consisted of sorted CD4+, CD8+, or CD8+CD57+ T cells (not recorded which) from PBMCs. These receptors were obtained from a human donor in good health, serving as a control.

This clonotype has at least ten counts. The rearrangement uses TRBV24-1 and TRBJ2-1, with D possibly being TRBD2 (6 bases). V lost 4 bases, J lost 4 bases, and 10 bases lay in between. The germline V gene has CDR1 KGHDR and CDR2 SFDVKD. The CDR3 consists of 14 residues. The CDR3 region has the DNA TGTGCCACCAGTGAGGCGGGAAAGTACAATGAGCAGTTCTTC. Its protein is CATSEAGKYNEQFF.

The chain combines TRBV7-2 with TRBJ2-1, with D perhaps TRBD1 or TRBD2 (5 bases each). The germline V gene encodes CDR1 SGHTA and CDR2 FQGNSA. V was pared by 8 bases and J by 3 bases, with 8 bases between. The CDR3 totals 12 residues. The CDR3 DNA reads TGTGCCAGCTGGGACCTCTACAATGAGCAGTTCTTC. Its translation is CASWDLYNEQFF.

This clonotype was recorded a few times. V and J are TRBV29-1 and TRBJ1-5; no reliable D call. V was shortened by 5 bases and J by 0 bases, with 14 bases between the two germline ends. The CDR3 runs to 15 residues. The germline V gene encodes CDR1 SQVTM and CDR2 ANQGSEA. CDR3 coding DNA: TGCAGCGTTTTGTCGGATACTAATAGCAATCAGCCCCAGCATTTT. It translates to CSVLSDTNSNQPQHF.

The V and J genes are TRBV20-1 and TRBJ2-1; 14 nucleotides align to TRBD2. The length of the CDR3 is 14 residues. Germline V gives CDR1 DFQATT, CDR2 SNEGSKA (reference sequence). J lost 7 bases, V lost 6 bases, and 5 bases had no gene match. This CDR3 is CSALGLAGVNEQFF. In DNA form, the CDR3 reads TGCAGTGCCCTGGGACTAGCGGGAGTGAATGAGCAGTTCTTC.

This clonotype occurred many times. V is TRBV7-9 and J is TRBJ2-5; 10 bases map to TRBD1. The germline V gene encodes CDR1 SEHNR and CDR2 FQNEAQ (reference sequence). Germline trimming cut 6 bases from V and 0 bases from J; bases unmatched to any gene: 7. The CDR3 extends over 16 amino acids. As DNA, the CDR3 is TGTGCCAGCAGGCAACGGACAGGGGGGAACCAAGAGACCCAGTACTTC. Protein product: CASRQRTGGNQETQYF.

In its sample, this clonotype was seen many times. This sequence joins TRBV20-1 and TRBJ2-5; D gene unclear. Trimming cost V 2 bases and J 5 bases, with 15 bases left between them. The CDR3 is 14 amino acids. Germline V gives CDR1 DFQATT, CDR2 SNEGSKA (reference sequence). The CDR3 region is CSARYPRVGETQYF. Written as DNA, the CDR3 is TGCAGTGCTAGATATCCCCGTGTCGGGGAGACCCAGTACTTC.

V gene TRBV6-1 combines with J gene TRBJ1-3; a weak D match, TRBD1 (6 bases). Germline V gene sequence: CDR1 MNHNS, CDR2 SASEGT. Between the trimmed V and J ends, which lost 4 bases and 0 bases, there was a span of 16 bases. CDR3 length: 17 residues. Written as DNA, the CDR3 is TGTGCCAGCAGTGCCACTTCGACAGGCCTCTCTGGAAACACCATATATTTT. Its protein product is CASSATSTGLSGNTIYF.

There are many counts of this clonotype. This sequence joins TRBV7-7 and TRBJ2-3, with a weak D call TRBD2 (6 bases). V lost 5 bases and J lost 0, with 12 bases in between. From germline, CDR1 is SSHAT and CDR2 FNYEAQ (reference sequence). The CDR3 runs to 15 residues. Here the CDR3 DNA reads TGTGCCAGCAGCAGAGGGGAGGCTAGCACAGATACGCAGTATTTT. Protein product: CASSRGEASTDTQYF. Filled out from reference TRBV7-7 and TRBJ2-3, the complete variable domain reads GAGVSQSPRYKVTKRGQDVTLRCDPISSHATLYWYQQALGQGPEFLTYFNYEAQPDKSGLPSDRFSAERPEGSISTLTIQRTEQRDSAMYRCASSRGEASTDTQYFGPGTRLTVL.

The sample holds a few counts of this clonotype. This sequence joins TRBV7-3 and TRBJ2-7; a possible D gene is TRBD1 (5 bases). V lost 7 bases, J lost 1 base, and 11 bases lay in between. The CDR3 covers 13 residues. Germline V CDR1 and CDR2: SGHTA, FQGTGA. CDR3 residues: CASKVRQSYEQYF. The CDR3 coding sequence is TGTGCCAGCAAGGTGAGACAGTCCTACGAGCAGTACTTC. Filled out from reference TRBV7-3 and TRBJ2-7, the complete variable domain reads GAGVSQTPSNKVTEKGKYVELRCDPISGHTALYWYRQSLGQGPEFLIYFQGTGAADDSGLPNDRFFAVRPEGSVSTLKIQRTERGDSAVYLCASKVRQSYEQYFGPGTRLTVT.

V is TRBV11-1 and J is TRBJ2-1; TRBD2 matches 7 bases. The J segment lost 4 bases and the V segment lost 3 bases, leaving 6 bases of the junction unmatched. Looked up from germline, CDR1 is SGHAT and CDR2 is FQDESV (reference sequence). The CDR3 totals 15 residues. The CDR3 spells CASSFEGGPYNEQFF. The CDR3 DNA follows: TGTGCCAGCAGCTTCGAGGGAGGGCCGTACAATGAGCAGTTCTTC.

This chain joins TRBV2 and TRBJ2-7; possibly TRBD2 for D (6 bases). The germline CDR1 and CDR2 sequences are SNHLY and FYNNEI. The CDR3 covers 15 residues. Trimming removed 5 bases from V and 5 bases from J, with 19 bases in between. CDR3 sequence reads: CASSRLGGYSNEQYF. CDR3 coding DNA: TGTGCCAGCAGTCGCCTCGGGGGATATTCCAACGAGCAGTACTTC.

V and J are TRBV19 and TRBJ2-7; either TRBD1 or TRBD2 may supply D (5 bases each). Trimming cost V 5 bases and J 7 bases, with 15 bases left between them. The germline gives CDR1 LNHDA, CDR2 SQIVND (reference sequence). This CDR3 comprises 13 residues. The CDR3: CASSGWDHKEQYF. The CDR3 DNA reads TGTGCCAGTAGTGGATGGGACCACAAGGAGCAGTACTTC.

This clonotype was counted many times. This rearrangement joins TRBV6-5 to TRBJ1-1; TRBD1 matches 7 bases. The CDR3 sequence is 19 residues long. The J segment lost 6 bases and the V segment lost 2 bases, leaving 21 bases of the junction unmatched. Germline V gene sequence: CDR1 MNHEY, CDR2 SVGAGI. CDR3 sequence reads: CASSYPEGGGRDRGAEAFF. In nucleotides, the CDR3 is TGTGCCAGCAGTTACCCGGAGGGAGGGGGCAGGGATCGGGGAGCTGAAGCTTTCTTT.

V is TRBV5-1 and J is TRBJ2-2, with 15 bases lining up with TRBD2. J lost 4 bases, V lost 7 bases, and 17 bases had no gene match. There are 20 residues in the CDR3. CDR1 is SGHRS, CDR2 YFSETQ, per germline. CDR3 bases: TGCGCCAGCGGCTCCATTCCGGGACTAGCGGGAGGTTCGGGCACCGGGGAGCTGTTTTTT. It encodes CASGSIPGLAGGSGTGELFF.

The CDR3 DNA reads as TGTGCCGGCACCACCGACAGGATTGGCTACACCTTC. Residues: CAGTTDRIGYTF. J is TRBJ1-2 and V is TRBV7-2; TRBD1 might be the D (6 bases). The germline gives CDR1 SGHTA, CDR2 FQGNSA. The germline V and J ends were trimmed by 11 bases and 7 bases, with 17 bases remaining between them. This CDR3 is built from 12 residues.

This chain connects TRBV10-3 to TRBJ1-3; maybe TRBD1 (6 bases). This CDR3 contains 15 residues. Between the trimmed V and J ends, which lost 6 bases and 0 bases, there was a span of 12 bases. The germline V gene has CDR1 ENHRY and CDR2 SYGVKD. Here the CDR3 DNA reads TGTGCCATCAGGAGCGGGGGCCCCTCTGGAAACACCATATATTTT. Its translation is CAIRSGGPSGNTIYF.

This clonotype was seen at least ten times. The chain carries TRBV6-1 and TRBJ1-5; D is possibly TRBD1 (6 bases). With 3 bases removed from V and 7 bases from J, the gap between germline ends came to 13 bases. This CDR3 contains 14 residues. Germline-derived CDR1 and CDR2 are MNHNS and SASEGT. CDR3 region: CASSDVGARQPQHF. In DNA, the CDR3 is TGTGCCAGCAGTGATGTGGGGGCGAGGCAGCCCCAGCATTTT.

This rearrangement joins TRBV28 to TRBJ1-4; TRBD1 aligns across 11 bases. V lost 6 bases and J lost 5; bases outside the gene matches: 2. This CDR3 comprises 14 residues. Germline CDR1 MDHEN, CDR2 SYDVKM. DNA for the CDR3: TGTGCCAGCAGGGGGACAGGGGGGAATGAAAAACTGTTTTTT. It yields the protein CASRGTGGNEKLFF.

The chain carries TRBV19 and TRBJ1-5; 11 bases are a match to TRBD1. The J segment lost 6 bases and the V segment lost 4 bases, leaving 5 bases of the junction unmatched. This CDR3 comprises 15 residues. Per the germline V gene, CDR1 is LNHDA and CDR2 is SQIVND (reference sequence). The CDR3 spells CASSTGQGAIQPQHF. The CDR3 nucleotides read TGTGCCAGTAGTACTGGACAGGGGGCAATTCAGCCCCAGCATTTT.

The gene calls are TRBV9 and TRBJ2-5; D gene uncertain. The length of the CDR3 is 12 residues. Germline V gives CDR1 SGDLS, CDR2 YYNGEE. V lost 4 bases and J 5 bases, leaving 9 bases between the germline ends. CDR3 sequence (DNA): TGTGCCAGCAGCAACTCAAGGGAGACCCAGTACTTC. It encodes CASSNSRETQYF.

This clonotype was seen repeatedly, ten times or more. The rearrangement links TRBV11-1 to TRBJ1-2; the D gene is possibly TRBD1 (5 bases). The CDR3 consists of 18 residues. The V gene's germline CDR1 is SGHAT and CDR2 FQDESV (reference sequence). With 1 base removed from V and 0 bases from J, the gap between germline ends came to 18 bases. CDR3: CASSLVAGTGHSNYGYTF. In DNA, the CDR3 is TGTGCCAGCAGCTTAGTGGCGGGGACGGGCCACTCTAACTATGGCTACACCTTC.

This clonotype was found many times. This chain uses TRBV28 with TRBJ1-3; D gene uncertain. This CDR3 spans 11 amino acids. In germline, CDR1 is MDHEN, CDR2 SYDVKM. V lost 5 bases and J 4 bases, leaving 3 bases between the germline ends. The CDR3, as DNA: TGTGCCAGCAGTCGGGGAAACACCATATATTTT. Protein: CASSRGNTIYF. The variable domain in full, with the rest retrieved from reference TRBV28 and TRBJ1-3, is DVKVTQSSRYLVKRTGEKVFLECVQDMDHENMFWYRQDPGLGLRLIYFSYDVKMKEKGDIPEGYSVSREKKERFSLILESASTNQTSMYLCASSRGNTIYFGEGSWLTVV.

V gene TRBV20-1 combines with J gene TRBJ1-5; D possibly corresponds to TRBD1 (6 bases). This CDR3 has 16 amino acids. Germline V gene lookup returns CDR1 DFQATT and CDR2 SNEGSKA (reference sequence). Trimming pared 4 bases from V and 2 bases from J, leaving 18 bases between. The CDR3 here is CSAKETQGIGNQPQHF. DNA for the CDR3: TGCAGTGCTAAAGAAACACAGGGAATTGGCAATCAGCCCCAGCATTTT.

This clonotype occurred many times. The gene calls are TRBV5-1 and TRBJ2-2; D is possibly TRBD1 (5 bases). This CDR3 comprises 14 residues. Germline V gene sequence: CDR1 SGHRS, CDR2 YFSETQ. V lost 2 bases and J 6 bases, leaving 11 bases between the germline ends. The CDR3: CASSFPLGPGELFF. CDR3 sequence (DNA): TGCGCCAGCAGCTTTCCCCTGGGGCCCGGGGAGCTGTTTTTT.

The chain couples TRBV18 to TRBJ1-4, with D perhaps TRBD1 (5 bases). Trimming removed 4 bases at V and 4 bases at J, with 13 bases between. The CDR3 is 15 amino acids. Germline values: CDR1 KGHSH, CDR2 LQKENI. The CDR3 nucleotides are TGTGCCAGCTCACTAGCCGGGACGGTTAATGAAAAACTGTTTTTT. Translated: CASSLAGTVNEKLFF.

This chain joins TRBV5-6 and TRBJ2-7; TRBD1 matches 10 bases. The CDR3 is 16 amino acids. V lost 4 bases, J lost 4 bases, and 11 bases stayed unmatched. Germline lookup yields CDR1 SGHDT and CDR2 YYEEEE. This CDR3 is CASSPSDRGRLYEQYF. The CDR3 nucleotides read TGTGCCAGCAGCCCGTCGGACAGGGGGAGATTGTACGAGCAGTACTTC. The variable domain in full, with the rest retrieved from reference TRBV5-6 and TRBJ2-7, is DAGVTQSPTHLIKTRGQQVTLRCSPKSGHDTVSWYQQALGQGPQFIFQYYEEEERQRGNFPDRFSGHQFPNYSSELNVNALLLGDSALYLCASSPSDRGRLYEQYFGPGTRLTVT.